The rows below give T cell receptor beta chains drawn from one sample of a study of CD8 T cells in Susac syndrome. TCRdb re-called the immunoSEQ multiplex PCR reads through MiXCR, storing one row per CDR3 protein. The repertoire holds about 180,000 distinct CDR3 sequences, with approximately 95% as singletons. Specimen: CD8+ T cells from PBMCs. The receptors here all came from a human donor with multiple sclerosis. The CDR3 runs from the conserved cysteine through the conserved F or W. D genes are given only for firm matches. Clone size, where shown, is once, few, many, or a class for clones that have expanded.

d_call: -
j_call: TRBJ1-1
clone_size: -
v_call: TRBV29-1
cdr3_nt: TGCAGCGTTGATCTTCGGTCGGTGAACACTGAAGCTTTCTTT
cdr3_aa: CSVDLRSVNTEAFF

d_call: TRBD1
j_call: TRBJ2-6
clone_size: -
v_call: TRBV20-1
cdr3_nt: TGCAGTGCGCGGGACAGGGCCTCTGGGGCCAACGTCCTGACTTTC
cdr3_aa: CSARDRASGANVLTF

d_call: TRBD2
j_call: TRBJ2-1
clone_size: -
v_call: TRBV2
cdr3_nt: TGTGCCAGATCGAAACTAGCGGGGGCATACAATGAGCAGTTCTTC
cdr3_aa: CARSKLAGAYNEQFF

d_call: -
j_call: TRBJ1-2
clone_size: -
v_call: TRBV20-1
cdr3_nt: TGCAGTGCTAGAGATCGATTGGGTTCAGCTAACTATGGCTACACCTTC
cdr3_aa: CSARDRLGSANYGYTF

d_call: TRBD2
j_call: TRBJ2-1
clone_size: once
v_call: TRBV30
cdr3_nt: TGTGCCTGGAAAGGACTAGAGGGTGAGCAGTTCTTC
cdr3_aa: CAWKGLEGEQFF

d_call: -
j_call: TRBJ1-2
clone_size: -
v_call: TRBV5-6
cdr3_nt: TGTGCCAGCAGCTTCCGGGGGGTTGTCTATGGCTACACCTTC
cdr3_aa: CASSFRGVVYGYTF

d_call: TRBD2
j_call: TRBJ2-2
clone_size: -
v_call: TRBV20-1
cdr3_nt: TGCAGTGCCCCCTTCGGGAGGGGGGGGGCGAGGACCGGGGAGCTGTTTTTT
cdr3_aa: CSAPFGRGGARTGELFF

d_call: -
j_call: TRBJ2-1
clone_size: -
v_call: TRBV4-2
cdr3_nt: TGTGCCAGCAGCCAAGCCTCTAGCGCAAGAGCCCACAATGAGCAGTTCTTC
cdr3_aa: CASSQASSARAHNEQFF

d_call: -
j_call: TRBJ2-5
clone_size: -
v_call: TRBV5-4
cdr3_nt: TGTGCCAGCAGCGAAGGGTCCGATGAGACCCAGTACTTC
cdr3_aa: CASSEGSDETQYF

d_call: TRBD2
j_call: TRBJ2-5
clone_size: -
v_call: TRBV2
cdr3_nt: TGTGCCAGCAGTGAATGGAGAGGGACTAGCGGGCTCATGACCCAGTACTTC
cdr3_aa: CASSEWRGTSGLMTQYF

d_call: TRBD1
j_call: TRBJ2-7
clone_size: once
v_call: TRBV11-2
cdr3_nt: TGTGCCAGCAGCCCTTGGGACAGGGGGACTTACGAGCAGTACTTC
cdr3_aa: CASSPWDRGTYEQYF

d_call: -
j_call: TRBJ2-1
clone_size: -
v_call: TRBV20-1
cdr3_nt: TGCAGTGCTATCTTCGCAGGGGGTGAGCGGGAGTTCGCCTACAATGAGCAGTTCTTC
cdr3_aa: CSAIFAGGEREFAYNEQFF

d_call: -
j_call: TRBJ1-2
clone_size: -
v_call: TRBV7-9
cdr3_nt: TGTGCCAGCAGCCCCATGGGCGGCAGTCCCTATGGCTACACCTTC
cdr3_aa: CASSPMGGSPYGYTF

d_call: -
j_call: TRBJ2-3
clone_size: -
v_call: TRBV29-1
cdr3_nt: TGCAGCGACATAGGCGGGGAAAGGAGCACAGATACGCAGTATTTT
cdr3_aa: CSDIGGERSTDTQYF

d_call: TRBD2
j_call: TRBJ2-7
clone_size: -
v_call: TRBV7-9
cdr3_nt: TGTGCCAGCAGCTCCAGACTAGCGGCCTACGAGCAGTACTTC
cdr3_aa: CASSSRLAAYEQYF

d_call: -
j_call: TRBJ1-1
clone_size: -
v_call: TRBV29-1
cdr3_nt: TGCAGCGTTGCCGGCTACACTGAAGCTTTCTTT
cdr3_aa: CSVAGYTEAFF

d_call: -
j_call: TRBJ1-2
clone_size: -
v_call: TRBV2
cdr3_nt: TGTGCCAGCACAGAGGGAAGCCATGGCTACACCTTC
cdr3_aa: CASTEGSHGYTF

d_call: TRBD2
j_call: TRBJ2-7
clone_size: -
v_call: TRBV5-1
cdr3_nt: TGCGCCAGCAGCCCTGGGAGCCTAGCGGGGTATTCCTACGAGCAGTACTTC
cdr3_aa: CASSPGSLAGYSYEQYF

d_call: -
j_call: TRBJ2-2
clone_size: -
v_call: TRBV27
cdr3_nt: TGTGCCAGCAGTTTAAGGTTACTGGGCACCGGGGAGCTGTTTTTT
cdr3_aa: CASSLRLLGTGELFF

d_call: -
j_call: TRBJ2-7
clone_size: -
v_call: TRBV5-1
cdr3_nt: TGCGCCAGCAGCTTGGTCCCAGACGAGCAGTACTTC
cdr3_aa: CASSLVPDEQYF

d_call: TRBD1
j_call: TRBJ1-1
clone_size: -
v_call: TRBV20-1
cdr3_nt: TGCAGTGCTTGGACAGGCCTTAACACTGAAGCTTTCTTT
cdr3_aa: CSAWTGLNTEAFF

d_call: -
j_call: TRBJ1-2
clone_size: -
v_call: TRBV29-1
cdr3_nt: TGCAGCGTTGAAGGAGGTTATGGCTACACCTTC
cdr3_aa: CSVEGGYGYTF

d_call: TRBD2
j_call: TRBJ2-1
clone_size: -
v_call: TRBV27
cdr3_nt: TGTGCCAGCAGTTTGGGACTATTGAAATACAATGAGCAGTTCTTC
cdr3_aa: CASSLGLLKYNEQFF

d_call: TRBD2
j_call: TRBJ2-2
clone_size: -
v_call: TRBV5-5
cdr3_nt: TGTGCCAGCAGCTTATCCGGGAGGAATGGCGGGGAGCTGTTTTTT
cdr3_aa: CASSLSGRNGGELFF

d_call: TRBD1
j_call: TRBJ2-7
clone_size: -
v_call: TRBV29-1
cdr3_nt: TGCAGCGTGAGGGACAGAAACTCCTACGAGCAGTACTTC
cdr3_aa: CSVRDRNSYEQYF

d_call: -
j_call: TRBJ2-1
clone_size: -
v_call: TRBV29-1
cdr3_nt: TGCAGCGTTGAAGATCAGGGGGGGGTAGAGAATGAGCAGTTCTTC
cdr3_aa: CSVEDQGGVENEQFF

d_call: -
j_call: TRBJ2-7
clone_size: -
v_call: TRBV4-1
cdr3_nt: TGCGCCAGCAGCCCGGGCCCCGGGGGCTACGAGCAGTACTTC
cdr3_aa: CASSPGPGGYEQYF

d_call: TRBD1
j_call: TRBJ2-7
clone_size: -
v_call: TRBV5-1
cdr3_nt: TGCGCCAGCAGCTCTCAATGGACAGGGCCGCGCTCCTACGAGCAGTACTTC
cdr3_aa: CASSSQWTGPRSYEQYF

d_call: -
j_call: TRBJ2-3
clone_size: -
v_call: TRBV14
cdr3_nt: TGTGCCAGCAGCCAAGACGTAGGACTATCTACAGATACGCAGTATTTT
cdr3_aa: CASSQDVGLSTDTQYF

d_call: -
j_call: TRBJ1-1
clone_size: -
v_call: TRBV12-5
cdr3_nt: TGTGCTAGTGGTTCCGGGTCGAACACTGAAGCTTTCTTT
cdr3_aa: CASGSGSNTEAFF

d_call: -
j_call: TRBJ2-7
clone_size: -
v_call: TRBV29-1
cdr3_nt: TGCAGCACCCGGGACGTAGACTACGAGCAGTACTTC
cdr3_aa: CSTRDVDYEQYF

d_call: -
j_call: TRBJ1-5
clone_size: -
v_call: TRBV5-1
cdr3_nt: TGCGCCAGCAGCTTGGACAGGGAGAGCAATCAGCCCCAGCATTTT
cdr3_aa: CASSLDRESNQPQHF

d_call: -
j_call: TRBJ1-1
clone_size: -
v_call: TRBV20-1
cdr3_nt: TGCAGTGCCGGTGGGATTGGCACTGAAGCTTTCTTT
cdr3_aa: CSAGGIGTEAFF

d_call: TRBD1
j_call: TRBJ2-2
clone_size: -
v_call: TRBV29-1
cdr3_nt: TGCAGCGTTGTCTTAGTGGGACAGGGTGAACCCGGGGAGCTGTTTTTT
cdr3_aa: CSVVLVGQGEPGELFF

d_call: TRBD2
j_call: TRBJ2-2
clone_size: -
v_call: TRBV9
cdr3_nt: TGTGCCAGCAGCTCCCACGTGGGTAGCGGGACCTCGAACACCGGGGAGCTGTTTTTT
cdr3_aa: CASSSHVGSGTSNTGELFF

d_call: -
j_call: TRBJ2-7
clone_size: -
v_call: TRBV5-6
cdr3_nt: TGTGCCAGCGCTCGGCACATACGATACGAGCAGTACTTC
cdr3_aa: CASARHIRYEQYF

d_call: -
j_call: TRBJ2-7
clone_size: -
v_call: TRBV29-1
cdr3_nt: TGCAGCGTTGAAGATCACGTCTCCTACGAGCAGTACTTC
cdr3_aa: CSVEDHVSYEQYF

d_call: -
j_call: TRBJ2-1
clone_size: -
v_call: TRBV13
cdr3_nt: TGTGCCAGCAGCTTAGGGAGCAGGGCAGAGGAGCAGTTCTTC
cdr3_aa: CASSLGSRAEEQFF

d_call: -
j_call: TRBJ2-1
clone_size: once
v_call: TRBV5-1
cdr3_nt: TGCGCCAGCAGCTTATTAAAGGGGGCGGGGGCCTACAATGAGCAGTTCTTC
cdr3_aa: CASSLLKGAGAYNEQFF

d_call: -
j_call: TRBJ2-7
clone_size: -
v_call: TRBV3-1
cdr3_nt: TGTGCCAGCAGCCATAGAATGCGGGACGTACTCGGGGAGCAGTACTTC
cdr3_aa: CASSHRMRDVLGEQYF

d_call: TRBD1
j_call: TRBJ2-5
clone_size: once
v_call: TRBV14
cdr3_nt: TGTGCCAGCAGCCACCCAGGCCGGAGACAGGGTGTAGAGACCCAGTACTTC
cdr3_aa: CASSHPGRRQGVETQYF

d_call: TRBD2
j_call: TRBJ2-1
clone_size: -
v_call: TRBV4-1
cdr3_nt: TGCGCCAGCAGCCAAGGACTAGCGGATGAGCAGTTCTTC
cdr3_aa: CASSQGLADEQFF

d_call: -
j_call: TRBJ2-3
clone_size: -
v_call: TRBV28
cdr3_nt: TGTGCCAGCAGTTGGGGGGAGAGTTACACAGATACGCAGTATTTT
cdr3_aa: CASSWGESYTDTQYF

d_call: -
j_call: TRBJ1-1
clone_size: once
v_call: TRBV28
cdr3_nt: TGTGCCAGCACCTCGGAAGGGCGGGTGAACACTGAAGCTTTCTTT
cdr3_aa: CASTSEGRVNTEAFF

d_call: -
j_call: TRBJ2-7
clone_size: -
v_call: TRBV11-2
cdr3_nt: TGTGCCACCTCGGGAGACCGAAACGAGCAGTACTTC
cdr3_aa: CATSGDRNEQYF

d_call: -
j_call: TRBJ2-1
clone_size: -
v_call: TRBV15
cdr3_nt: TGTGCCACCAGGCGCAGGAGTTACAATGAGCAGTTCTTC
cdr3_aa: CATRRRSYNEQFF

d_call: -
j_call: TRBJ2-7
clone_size: -
v_call: TRBV29-1
cdr3_nt: TGCAGCGTTGAGGCCACCTACGAGCAGTACTTC
cdr3_aa: CSVEATYEQYF

d_call: -
j_call: TRBJ1-1
clone_size: -
v_call: TRBV12-3/TRBV12-4
cdr3_nt: TGTGCCAGCAGACCTTGGACGGCGAACACTGAAGCTTTCTTT
cdr3_aa: CASRPWTANTEAFF

d_call: TRBD2
j_call: TRBJ2-7
clone_size: -
v_call: TRBV7-2
cdr3_nt: TGTGCCAGCAGCCAGGGCGGACTAGCGGGAGCCCCCTACGAGCAGTACTTC
cdr3_aa: CASSQGGLAGAPYEQYF

d_call: -
j_call: TRBJ1-2
clone_size: -
v_call: TRBV2
cdr3_nt: TGTGCCAGCAGTGAAGCTGGTGGCTACACCTTC
cdr3_aa: CASSEAGGYTF